The rows below give T cell receptor beta chains drawn from one sample of a study of Ad26.COV2.S vaccination and SARS-CoV-2 variants. Sequencing was performed with immunoSEQ multiplex PCR; in TCRdb, only in-frame clones are kept and a portion is missing. Of around 450,000 clones in the sample, roughly 87% were seen once. The sample was peripheral blood, taken in a trial of Ad26.COV2.S vaccine versus placebo. The receptors shown here come from a person between 18 and 60 years old who received the Ad26.COV2.S COVID-19 vaccine or a placebo. Both conserved end residues are part of each CDR3. Each record gives: CDR3 protein, V gene, clone size, CDR3 length, J gene. For some rows the clone size is stated as once, few or many, or as a class when expanded; others skip it.

cdr3_aa: CASSLVGDKAFF
v_call: TRBV5-1
clone_size: NA
cdr3_length: 12
j_call: TRBJ1-1

cdr3_aa: CASRVGLADSSYEQYF
v_call: TRBV28
clone_size: NA
cdr3_length: 16
j_call: TRBJ2-7

cdr3_aa: CATSKASRETEAFF
v_call: TRBV15
clone_size: once
cdr3_length: 14
j_call: TRBJ1-1

cdr3_aa: CASSFGPGQGIDTQYF
v_call: TRBV19
clone_size: NA
cdr3_length: 16
j_call: TRBJ2-3

cdr3_aa: CASSASGTTTTDTQYF
v_call: TRBV7-9
clone_size: once
cdr3_length: 16
j_call: TRBJ2-3

cdr3_aa: CASSVGANQPQHF
v_call: TRBV7-9
clone_size: few
cdr3_length: 13
j_call: TRBJ1-5

cdr3_aa: CAWSVRGRGDSNQPQHF
v_call: TRBV30
clone_size: NA
cdr3_length: 17
j_call: TRBJ1-5

cdr3_aa: CASSLASGQGEKLFF
v_call: TRBV7-9
clone_size: NA
cdr3_length: 15
j_call: TRBJ1-4

cdr3_aa: CASSPPPRGAEAFF
v_call: TRBV5-8
clone_size: NA
cdr3_length: 14
j_call: TRBJ1-1

cdr3_aa: CASSYSPTHGYEQYF
v_call: TRBV6-5
clone_size: NA
cdr3_length: 15
j_call: TRBJ2-7

cdr3_aa: CASSLRTGDNSPLHF
v_call: TRBV7-9
clone_size: few
cdr3_length: 15
j_call: TRBJ1-6

cdr3_aa: CASSSGLAANEQFF
v_call: TRBV7-3
clone_size: NA
cdr3_length: 14
j_call: TRBJ2-1

cdr3_aa: CASSFLQNSNQPQHF
v_call: TRBV28
clone_size: NA
cdr3_length: 15
j_call: TRBJ1-5

cdr3_aa: CASSLESSGYNEQFF
v_call: TRBV11-2
clone_size: NA
cdr3_length: 15
j_call: TRBJ2-1

cdr3_aa: CASSLEYNQPQHF
v_call: TRBV11-2
clone_size: NA
cdr3_length: 13
j_call: TRBJ1-5

cdr3_aa: CASSLVSTSGRTLRNTGELFF
v_call: TRBV7-8
clone_size: NA
cdr3_length: 21
j_call: TRBJ2-2

cdr3_aa: CATSRGKPPGLAGGLHAEQFF
v_call: TRBV15
clone_size: NA
cdr3_length: 21
j_call: TRBJ2-1

cdr3_aa: CASSAVNTDTQYF
v_call: TRBV2
clone_size: NA
cdr3_length: 13
j_call: TRBJ2-3

cdr3_aa: CASRIKGGSSTEAFF
v_call: TRBV5-4
clone_size: NA
cdr3_length: 15
j_call: TRBJ1-1

cdr3_aa: CASSPGARARETQYF
v_call: TRBV4-3
clone_size: NA
cdr3_length: 15
j_call: TRBJ2-5

cdr3_aa: CASRNVSGNWAKNIQYF
v_call: TRBV28
clone_size: NA
cdr3_length: 17
j_call: TRBJ2-4

cdr3_aa: CASSVDGGTSTDTQYF
v_call: TRBV9
clone_size: NA
cdr3_length: 16
j_call: TRBJ2-3

cdr3_aa: CASRIVGAGTEAFF
v_call: TRBV5-1
clone_size: NA
cdr3_length: 14
j_call: TRBJ1-1

cdr3_aa: CASRRQGTSEAFF
v_call: TRBV28
clone_size: NA
cdr3_length: 13
j_call: TRBJ1-1

cdr3_aa: CASSIGATSFDTQYF
v_call: TRBV19
clone_size: NA
cdr3_length: 15
j_call: TRBJ2-3

cdr3_aa: CASSRPGRGEKLFF
v_call: TRBV6-5
clone_size: NA
cdr3_length: 14
j_call: TRBJ1-4

cdr3_aa: CAWSVRMGLGEKLFF
v_call: TRBV30
clone_size: NA
cdr3_length: 15
j_call: TRBJ1-4

cdr3_aa: CASSYTGTQTYSNQPQHF
v_call: TRBV7-7
clone_size: NA
cdr3_length: 18
j_call: TRBJ1-5

cdr3_aa: CASSLYTPDESDGYTF
v_call: TRBV28
clone_size: NA
cdr3_length: 16
j_call: TRBJ1-2

cdr3_aa: CATRVSSYEQYF
v_call: TRBV6-5
clone_size: NA
cdr3_length: 12
j_call: TRBJ2-7

cdr3_aa: CASSSPPTTGRGDNEQFF
v_call: TRBV27
clone_size: NA
cdr3_length: 18
j_call: TRBJ2-1

cdr3_aa: CASTRGPNYGYTF
v_call: TRBV5-8
clone_size: NA
cdr3_length: 13
j_call: TRBJ1-2

cdr3_aa: CASSLALVNTGELFF
v_call: TRBV7-9
clone_size: NA
cdr3_length: 15
j_call: TRBJ2-2

cdr3_aa: CASSYGGAGQPQHF
v_call: TRBV6-2/TRBV6-3
clone_size: NA
cdr3_length: 14
j_call: TRBJ1-5

cdr3_aa: CASSTRTSDSYEQYF
v_call: TRBV11-2
clone_size: NA
cdr3_length: 15
j_call: TRBJ2-7

cdr3_aa: CASSLGDRPTNEKLFF
v_call: TRBV7-2
clone_size: once
cdr3_length: 16
j_call: TRBJ1-4

cdr3_aa: CASSPGGNQNYGYTF
v_call: TRBV6-4
clone_size: NA
cdr3_length: 15
j_call: TRBJ1-2

cdr3_aa: CASSSWTGTYEQYF
v_call: TRBV13
clone_size: NA
cdr3_length: 14
j_call: TRBJ2-7

cdr3_aa: CASSSDRKGNQPQHF
v_call: TRBV27
clone_size: NA
cdr3_length: 15
j_call: TRBJ1-5

cdr3_aa: CASSLVGTSSETQYF
v_call: TRBV7-6
clone_size: NA
cdr3_length: 15
j_call: TRBJ2-5

cdr3_aa: CASSGGGYTF
v_call: TRBV9
clone_size: few
cdr3_length: 10
j_call: TRBJ1-2

cdr3_aa: CASRIEDGRGYTF
v_call: TRBV11-2
clone_size: NA
cdr3_length: 13
j_call: TRBJ1-2

cdr3_aa: CASSDSVQGDYNEQFF
v_call: TRBV6-4
clone_size: NA
cdr3_length: 16
j_call: TRBJ2-1

cdr3_aa: CASSPFSGVGGYTF
v_call: TRBV28
clone_size: NA
cdr3_length: 14
j_call: TRBJ1-2

cdr3_aa: CASSLAGGEQFF
v_call: TRBV7-9
clone_size: NA
cdr3_length: 12
j_call: TRBJ2-1

cdr3_aa: CARSLGPRLAGKSYEQYF
v_call: TRBV5-3
clone_size: once
cdr3_length: 18
j_call: TRBJ2-7

cdr3_aa: CASSRDAVETQYF
v_call: TRBV5-1
clone_size: NA
cdr3_length: 13
j_call: TRBJ2-5

cdr3_aa: CASSLDRKLNTEAFF
v_call: TRBV19
clone_size: NA
cdr3_length: 15
j_call: TRBJ1-1

cdr3_aa: CATSRTMGRVNTEAFF
v_call: TRBV15
clone_size: NA
cdr3_length: 16
j_call: TRBJ1-1

cdr3_aa: CASSATQGPGNTIYF
v_call: TRBV9
clone_size: NA
cdr3_length: 15
j_call: TRBJ1-3

cdr3_aa: CASSQGLWGVWGNEQFF
v_call: TRBV4-2
clone_size: NA
cdr3_length: 17
j_call: TRBJ2-1

cdr3_aa: CASSPTGFDTGELFF
v_call: TRBV18
clone_size: NA
cdr3_length: 15
j_call: TRBJ2-2

cdr3_aa: CASSEEPATSNQPQHF
v_call: TRBV6-1
clone_size: NA
cdr3_length: 16
j_call: TRBJ1-5

cdr3_aa: CAWKKRIATNEKLFF
v_call: TRBV30
clone_size: NA
cdr3_length: 15
j_call: TRBJ1-4

cdr3_aa: CASSQGQTGFSHEKLFF
v_call: TRBV6-6
clone_size: NA
cdr3_length: 17
j_call: TRBJ1-4

cdr3_aa: CSVGLAKETQYF
v_call: TRBV29-1
clone_size: NA
cdr3_length: 12
j_call: TRBJ2-5